This T cell receptor (beta chain) was captured by sequencing in a study of OX40 agonist ivuxolimab in advanced cancers. TCRdb keeps only in-frame clones here, not all; method: immunoSEQ multiplex PCR. The sample carries more than 35,000 clones, roughly 84% recorded once. CDR1 and CDR2 (germline): MGHRA, YSYEKL. V lost 4 bases and J 0 bases, leaving 12 bases between the germline ends. The length of the CDR3 is 15 residues. The chain is built from TRBV4-1 and TRBJ1-1, with D unclear. The source was CD4+ or CD8+ T cells sorted from blood, collected in a trial of the OX40 agonist ivuxolimab. The TCR comes from an adult with an advanced solid tumor such as melanoma, head and neck, liver or kidney cancer. The CDR3 spells CASSLRSQLNTEAFF. CDR3 DNA: TGCGCCAGCAGCCTGAGGTCCCAGCTGAACACTGAAGCTTTCTTT.